A selection of T cell receptor beta chains follows, all from one sample in a study of blood T cell repertoires in COVID-19. The assay was immunoSEQ multiplex PCR, and TCRdb's table has in-frame clones only and misses some. Among around 54,000 clones listed, 78% were seen once. Material: PBMCs or T cells enriched from blood (not recorded which). Receptor source: a woman in her forties or fifties with acute COVID-19. Both conserved end residues are part of each CDR3. The D gene is left open where the match is weak. A row's size may be missing; if present it is once, few, many or a size class.

>TRBD2|TRBJ2-1|.|TRBV12-3/TRBV12-4
TGTGCCAGCAGTTTTAGCGGGTACAATGAGCAGTTCTTC
CASSFSGYNEQFF
>.|TRBJ1-1|.|TRBV30
TGTGCCTGGAGTGTAGAGGAACAAGGGGACACTGAAGCTTTCTTT
CAWSVEEQGDTEAFF
>.|TRBJ2-3|.|TRBV11-2
TGTGCCAGCTCCCTGGGCATAACAGATACGCAGTATTTT
CASSLGITDTQYF
>TRBD2|TRBJ2-5|.|TRBV3-1/TRBV3-2
TGTGCCAGCAGCCAAGATGGAGGACTGGGACTAGCGGGGGAGTTTTGGGAGACCCAGTACTTC
CASSQDGGLGLAGEFWETQYF
>.|TRBJ1-2|.|TRBV18
TGTGCCAGCTCACCAGCAGGGGCACGTTCCCACGTTATCTATGGCTACACCTTC
CASSPAGARSHVIYGYTF
>TRBD2|TRBJ2-2|.|TRBV5-4
TGTGCCAGCAGCTTGGGGGTAGCGGGGGCTCGAGAGCTGTTTTTT
CASSLGVAGARELFF
>TRBD1|TRBJ1-2|.|TRBV7-6
TGTGCCAGCAGCTTAAGCCCTGGACAGGGGGGATTGAACTATGGCTACACCTTC
CASSLSPGQGGLNYGYTF
>.|TRBJ2-5|.|TRBV5-1
TGCGCCAGCAGCTTGGGGGGCAGCGGGCAAGAGACCCAGTACTTC
CASSLGGSGQETQYF
>TRBD1|TRBJ1-1|.|TRBV19
TGTGCCAGTAAGAGCGGGACAGGGGTCACTGAAGCTTTCTTT
CASKSGTGVTEAFF
>.|TRBJ1-2|.|TRBV19
TGTGCCAGTAGTCTGGGGCCGGGGGACTATGGCTACACCTTC
CASSLGPGDYGYTF
>TRBD2|TRBJ2-1|few|TRBV19
TGTGCCAGTAGTATCCCCGGCGGGGGTCGGTTCTTC
CASSIPGGGRFF
>.|TRBJ1-3|.|TRBV30
TGTGCCACGACCCACCGGAGCTCTGGAAACACCATATATTTT
CATTHRSSGNTIYF
>.|TRBJ2-3|.|TRBV7-8
TGTGCCAGCAGCTTAGCGCTAAGCGATACGCAGTATTTT
CASSLALSDTQYF
>.|TRBJ2-2|.|TRBV10-2
TGCGCCAGCAGTGCCGGGTCCCCGACCACCGGGGAGCTGTTTTTT
CASSAGSPTTGELFF
>.|TRBJ2-7|.|TRBV18
TGTGCCAGCTCACCACCTTCGTCGTTTTACGAGCAGTACTTC
CASSPPSSFYEQYF
>TRBD2|TRBJ2-3|.|TRBV6-5
TGTGCCAGCAATAGCGGGGGGGCAGTAGATACGCAGTATTTT
CASNSGGAVDTQYF
>TRBD1|TRBJ1-2|.|TRBV6-5
TGTGCCAGCAGTAATCAGGGGGCTCTCTTCACCTTC
CASSNQGALFTF
>.|TRBJ2-7|few|TRBV11-2
TGTGCCAGCAGCCGACACCGGGACTCATCCTACGAGCAGTACTTC
CASSRHRDSSYEQYF
>TRBD1|TRBJ1-2|.|TRBV5-1
TGCGCCAGCAGCTTGGCAGGGGGAGATGGCTACACCTTC
CASSLAGGDGYTF
>TRBD1|TRBJ2-7|.|TRBV28
TGTGCCAGCAGTTCAGCTATTAGGGGGCAAAGAACCTACGAGCAGTACTTC
CASSSAIRGQRTYEQYF
>TRBD1|TRBJ2-7|few|TRBV5-1
TGCGCCAGCAGCCAGGACAGGGGGCAATACGAGCAGTACTTC
CASSQDRGQYEQYF
>.|TRBJ1-5|.|TRBV10-3
TGTGCCATCGGTGAGGTGGGCAGCAATCAGCCCCAGCATTTT
CAIGEVGSNQPQHF
>TRBD2|TRBJ2-2|few|TRBV10-2
TGCGCCAGCAGGGAGCGGGGGAACACCGGGGAGCTGTTTTTT
CASRERGNTGELFF
>.|TRBJ1-5|.|TRBV27
TGTGCCAGCAGTCCTGACAGAAATCAGCCCCAGCATTTT
CASSPDRNQPQHF
>.|TRBJ1-2|.|TRBV11-2
TGTGCCAGCAGCCCTGGGGGGGCCAGTGGCTACACCTTC
CASSPGGASGYTF
>.|TRBJ2-5|.|TRBV14
TGTGCCAGCAGCACGGGGGGCCGGGAGACCCAGTACTTC
CASSTGGRETQYF
>.|TRBJ1-2|.|TRBV21-1
TGTGCCAGCAGCAATACTTGCTATGGCTACACCTTC
CASSNTCYGYTF
>.|TRBJ1-1|.|TRBV30
TGTGCCTGGAGTGCCATGAACACTGAAGCTTTCTTT
CAWSAMNTEAFF
>.|TRBJ1-1|.|TRBV4-1
TGCGCCAGCACCGTAAGTACCCTGCGGAACACTGAAGCTTTCTTT
CASTVSTLRNTEAFF
>TRBD1|TRBJ2-1|.|TRBV4-1
TGCGCCAGCAGCCAAGGGGGGACAGGGGGCGTATCCAATGAGCAGTTCTTC
CASSQGGTGGVSNEQFF
>TRBD2|TRBJ2-4|.|TRBV4-2
TGTGCCAGCAGCCACCAAACGGGACTAGCGGGGGATGTAAACATTCAGTACTTC
CASSHQTGLAGDVNIQYF
>TRBD1|TRBJ1-1|.|TRBV9
TGTGCCAGCAGCGTCGGGACAGTCTCGAAGTTTACTGAAGCTTTCTTT
CASSVGTVSKFTEAFF
>TRBD1|TRBJ1-2|once|TRBV30
TGTGCACGTAGACAGGGGACCCTCGGGGGTGGCTACACCTTC
CARRQGTLGGGYTF
>.|TRBJ1-5|.|TRBV12-3/TRBV12-4
TGTGCCAGCAGTCAGGGCCACAATCAGCCCCAGCATTTT
CASSQGHNQPQHF
>.|TRBJ2-7|.|TRBV6-2/TRBV6-3
TGTGCCAGCAGTCTCCATGGGGGCCCCCTCTACGAGCAGTACTTC
CASSLHGGPLYEQYF
>TRBD1|TRBJ2-5|.|TRBV15
TGTGCCACCAGACCCGAAGAGGACAGGGGATGGGAGACCCAGTACTTC
CATRPEEDRGWETQYF
>.|TRBJ1-1|.|TRBV6-5
TGTGCCAGCAGCCCACGACAGCCGAACACTGAAGCTTTCTTT
CASSPRQPNTEAFF
>TRBD1|TRBJ2-5|.|TRBV27
TGTGCCAGCAGTGGGACAGGCCTTTACCAAGAGACCCAGTACTTC
CASSGTGLYQETQYF
>TRBD2|TRBJ2-7|.|TRBV4-2
TGTGCCAGCAGCCAAGGTGTAGCGGGGGGGCGGAACGAGCAGTACTTC
CASSQGVAGGRNEQYF
>TRBD1|TRBJ2-3|.|TRBV11-3
TGTGCCAGCAGCTTCCGGGACAGGGGGCACCCTAGCACAGATACGCAGTATTTT
CASSFRDRGHPSTDTQYF
>TRBD1|TRBJ1-1|.|TRBV27
TGTGCCAGCAGCCGGACAGGGGCGAATGAAGCTTTCTTT
CASSRTGANEAFF
>.|TRBJ1-2|.|TRBV5-1
TGCGCCAGCAGCTTGGGGGTGAATTTCGACGCGGGCTATGGCTACACCTTC
CASSLGVNFDAGYGYTF
>.|TRBJ1-2|.|TRBV28
TGTGCCAGCAGTTCCCCCGGACACCTCAATGGCTACACCTTC
CASSSPGHLNGYTF
>.|TRBJ2-3|.|TRBV9
TGTGCCAGCAGCGTTCGACTAGCAGATACGCAGTATTTT
CASSVRLADTQYF
>.|TRBJ2-3|.|TRBV7-3
TGTGCCAGCAGCTCTCGGGGGAGGTGGACAGATACGCAGTATTTT
CASSSRGRWTDTQYF
>TRBD1|TRBJ1-3|.|TRBV6-5
TGTGCCAGCAACCCCGGGACAGCTGGAAACACCATATATTTT
CASNPGTAGNTIYF
>.|TRBJ1-2|once|TRBV9
TGTGCCAGCAGCGCCTCTAATGGGGGCTCAGGCTATGGCTACACCTTC
CASSASNGGSGYGYTF
>TRBD1|TRBJ1-3|.|TRBV28
TGTGCCAGCAGTCCCCCCCCGACAGGGGTGGGATACACCATATATTTT
CASSPPPTGVGYTIYF
>TRBD2|TRBJ2-1|.|TRBV7-3
TGTGCCAGCAGCTTGGGTAGCGGGGGGTTTGAGCAGTTCTTC
CASSLGSGGFEQFF
>.|TRBJ2-2|.|TRBV11-3
TGTGCCAGCAGTTACGGGCTGGGGGCCGGCGGGGAGCTGTTTTTT
CASSYGLGAGGELFF
>.|TRBJ1-5|.|TRBV15
TGTGCCACCAGCAGAGACTTGGGGAGGCCCCAGCATTTT
CATSRDLGRPQHF
>TRBD1|TRBJ2-4|once|TRBV7-2
TGTGCCAGCAGCTTAGGGACAGGGAAGGCCAAAAACATTCAGTACTTC
CASSLGTGKAKNIQYF
>.|TRBJ1-1|.|TRBV6-1
TGTGCCAGCAGTGAAAGAGGATCGACCAAGGAAGCTTTCTTT
CASSERGSTKEAFF
>TRBD1|TRBJ2-3|.|TRBV30
TGTGCCTGGAGTGGGGACAGGGGGGCGGATACGCAGTATTTT
CAWSGDRGADTQYF
>TRBD1|TRBJ2-7|few|TRBV28
TGTGCCAGCAGACCGGGACAGGTCCTTTACGAGCAGTACTTC
CASRPGQVLYEQYF
>.|TRBJ2-1|.|TRBV6-1
TGTGCCAGCAGTGAAGCGCTGGGGAGTAGCAGCCCCAATGAGCAGTTCTTC
CASSEALGSSSPNEQFF
>.|TRBJ1-2|few|TRBV3-1/TRBV3-2
TGTGCCAGCAGAGCACAGGGCGTAGATGGCTACACCTTC
CASRAQGVDGYTF